Below, 15 T cell receptor beta chains from the same sample are listed, as sequenced in a study of cytomegalovirus exposure and HLA in healthy donors. With 60 Vbeta and 13 Jbeta primers, the PCR was carried out. Sequencing was performed with immunoSEQ multiplex PCR; in TCRdb, only in-frame clones are kept and a portion is missing. This repertoire shows approximately 140,000 clones, roughly four fifths found once; its top ten account for around 1.2%. Sequencing input: PBMCs. These receptors all stem from a girl aged 2 to 10 in good health and CMV-seronegative.

The CDR3 is CASSLGGLLSYEQYF. CDR3 DNA: TGTGCCAGCAGCTTGGGGGGACTCCTCTCCTACGAGCAGTACTTC. The chain recombines TRBV5-6 with TRBJ2-7; possibly TRBD2 for D (6 bases). CDR1 and CDR2 from the germline V gene are SGHDT and YYEEEE. The V and J ends lost 0 bases and 0 bases respectively, with 10 bases between them. This CDR3 has 15 amino acids.

The chain employs TRBV30 and TRBJ2-1; a weak D match, TRBD2 (6 bases). CDR1 is GTSNPN, CDR2 SVGIG, per germline (reference sequence). The CDR3 contains 13 residues. Trimming removed 4 bases at V and 9 bases at J, with 16 bases between. The DNA of the CDR3 is TGTGCCTGGACGGGACTCCTTCGTAGTGAGCAGTTCTTC. Its protein is CAWTGLLRSEQFF.

The chain employs TRBV7-2 and TRBJ2-6; possibly TRBD2 for D (5 bases). V was trimmed by 5 bases and J by 2 bases, leaving 19 bases between them. CDR3 size: 18 residues. The V gene's germline CDR1 is SGHTA and CDR2 FQGNSA. The CDR3 DNA sequence: TGTGCCAGCAGCCCTCCGCCGGGAATTGGGGCTGGGGCCAACGTCCTGACTTTC. It specifies CASSPPPGIGAGANVLTF.

The chain carries TRBV7-8 and TRBJ2-5; 12 bases map to TRBD2. Germline V gives CDR1 SGHVS, CDR2 FQNEAQ. The CDR3 is 16 amino acids. After removal of 0 bases from V and 5 bases from J, the junction contained 4 bases not matched to a gene. The CDR3 region is CASSLATSGGEETQYF. DNA of the CDR3: TGTGCCAGCAGCTTAGCGACTAGCGGGGGCGAGGAGACCCAGTACTTC.

V is TRBV4-1 and J is TRBJ2-2, with 11 positions matching TRBD2. V dropped 4 bases and J dropped 3; count of bases not matched to a gene: 4. CDR3 size: 16 residues. Germline CDR1 MGHRA, CDR2 YSYEKL. The CDR3 sequence is CASSRFSGGDTGELFF. The CDR3 DNA reads as TGCGCCAGCAGCCGGTTTAGCGGGGGGGACACCGGGGAGCTGTTTTTT.

The rearrangement joins TRBV4-2 to TRBJ2-1, with TRBD2 matching 8 bases. Looked up from germline, CDR1 is LGHNA and CDR2 is YNFKEQ. V shed 0 bases and J 6 bases; nucleotides not matched to a gene: 4. There are 15 residues in the CDR3. CDR3 nucleotides: TGTGCCAGCAGCCAAGATAGACTAGCGCCCAATGAGCAGTTCTTC. It encodes CASSQDRLAPNEQFF.

This clone occurred once. The rearrangement joins TRBV5-4 to TRBJ2-5; TRBD2 is a possible D gene (7 bases). Trimming stripped 0 bases from V and 2 bases from J, with 20 bases between. The CDR3 length is 18 residues. The germline gives CDR1 SGHNT, CDR2 YYREEE (reference sequence). Written as DNA, the CDR3 is TGTGCCAGCAGCTTGGGGTTCCTGGGGCGGGGGCAACAAGAGACCCAGTACTTC. Amino acids: CASSLGFLGRGQQETQYF.

About this clone itself: Sequence at one end of the junction differs from germline and may be a read error. The chain carries TRBV5-1 and TRBJ2-5; 10 bases match TRBD2. The V gene's germline CDR1 is SGHRS and CDR2 YFSETQ. This CDR3 is built from 15 residues. The chain's CDR3 is CASSESAPSGTSENF. DNA of the CDR3: TGCGCCAGCAGCGAATCGGCCCCGTCCGGGACTAGCGAAAACTTC.

The J gene is TRBJ2-3, the V gene TRBV9; TRBD2 matches 10 bases. CDR1 and CDR2 from the germline V gene are SGDLS and YYNGEE. CDR3 length equals 16 residues. J was trimmed by 0 bases and V by 3 bases; bases with no gene match: 4. The CDR3 nucleotides read TGTGCCAGCAGCGCGGCACTAGCGGGGAGCACAGATACGCAGTATTTT. The encoded protein is CASSAALAGSTDTQYF.

The chain uses TRBV5-1 and TRBJ2-2; unclear D gene. This CDR3 has 15 amino acids. Trimming took 3 bases from V and 5 from J, leaving 14 bases between them. Germline V gives CDR1 SGHRS, CDR2 YFSETQ. The CDR3: CASSYVGSETGELFF. The CDR3 DNA sequence: TGCGCCAGCAGCTACGTAGGATCGGAGACCGGGGAGCTGTTTTTT. Full variable domain (outside the CDR3, taken from reference TRBV5-1 and TRBJ2-2): KAGVTQTPRYLIKTRGQQVTLSCSPISGHRSVSWYQQTPGQGLQFLFEYFSETQRNKGNFPGRFSGRQFSNSRSEMNVSTLELGDSALYLCASSYVGSETGELFFGEGSRLTVL.

The chain links TRBV6-6 to TRBJ2-4; a weak D match, TRBD1 (5 bases). The CDR3 is made up of 16 amino acids. Between the trimmed V and J ends, which lost 8 bases and 0 bases, there was a span of 17 bases. Germline CDR1 is MNHNY and CDR2 is SVGAGI (reference sequence). The CDR3 bases are TGTGCCAGCGGCCCTGACAGTCCTTTAGCCAAAAACATTCAGTACTTC. Translated: CASGPDSPLAKNIQYF.

This chain joins TRBV5-4 and TRBJ2-5; TRBD2 is a possible D gene (6 bases). V was cut by 3 bases and J by 1 base, with 10 bases left in between. Germline-derived CDR1 and CDR2 are SGHNT and YYREEE (reference sequence). The CDR3 runs to 14 residues. DNA for the CDR3: TGTGCCAGCAGCTGGGGAGGCAGCCAAGAGACCCAGTACTTC. Its protein is CASSWGGSQETQYF.

The V call is TRBV27, the J call TRBJ2-1, with 13 positions matching TRBD2. J was trimmed by 4 bases and V by 4 bases; bases with no gene match: 4. Germline V gives CDR1 MNHEY, CDR2 SMNVEV (reference sequence). The CDR3 loop spans 16 amino acids. The CDR3 DNA reads as TGTGCCAGCAGTTGGGGGACTAGCGGGGCATACAATGAGCAGTTCTTC. It specifies CASSWGTSGAYNEQFF.

The V call is TRBV5-1, the J call TRBJ1-4; 7 nucleotides align to TRBD1. The ends lost 1 base at V and 3 bases at J; junction bases unmatched: 6. CDR3 size: 16 residues. CDR1 is SGHRS and CDR2 is YFSETQ in the germline V gene. The DNA of the CDR3 is TGCGCCAGCAGCTTGACTCCGGGACAGCCTAATGAAAAACTGTTTTTT. Amino acids: CASSLTPGQPNEKLFF.

This rearrangement joins TRBV6-4 to TRBJ1-4; TRBD1 agrees at 9 bases. V shed 2 bases, J shed 7 bases, and the junction held 2 bases outside the gene matches. The germline V gene has CDR1 MRHNA and CDR2 SNTAGT. The CDR3 has 14 amino acids. CDR3 DNA sequence: TGTGCCAGCAGTGACGGGGACAGGGTTGAAAAACTGTTTTTT. Its protein product is CASSDGDRVEKLFF.